The 3 T cell receptor beta chains below come from one sample, sequenced in a study of cytomegalovirus exposure and HLA in healthy donors. PCR was performed using 60 Vbeta and 13 Jbeta primers. Clones were read by immunoSEQ multiplex PCR, and TCRdb kept only the in-frame ones, dropping some. The sample lists approximately 110,000 clones, around 72% occurring once. The sample taken for sequencing was PBMCs. These receptors were obtained from a man aged 25-45 years in good health and CMV-seronegative.

This clone came up a few times. V is TRBV10-3 and J is TRBJ2-5; TRBD1 agrees at 9 bases. This CDR3 region has 14 residues. The ends lost 5 bases at V and 5 bases at J; junction bases unmatched: 6. Germline V gives CDR1 ENHRY, CDR2 SYGVKD. The CDR3 DNA reads as TGTGCCATCAGTCAACAGGGGGCGTTGGAGACCCAGTACTTC. Translation: CAISQQGALETQYF.

In the case of this clone: A far larger clone differs by one base, so this is likely a read error. The chain is built from TRBV4-3 and TRBJ2-5; 9 bases map to TRBD1. Gene TRBJ2-7 matches the end of the DNA better, so the J call may be wrong. The CDR3 length is 15 residues. Per germline, CDR1 LGHNA and CDR2 YSLEER. The DNA for the CDR3 is TGCGCCAGCAGCCAATCCCGGGACAGGGCCTACGAGCAGTACTTC. Translating gives CASSQSRDRAYEQYF.

J is TRBJ2-1 and V is TRBV7-6; 13 bases fit TRBD2. J gave up 4 bases and V 5 bases, and 17 bases lay outside the gene matches. The CDR3 runs 20 residues. CDR1 is SGHVS and CDR2 is FNYEAQ in the germline V gene. This CDR3 reads CASSLYGTSGNERSYNEQFF. DNA for the CDR3: TGTGCCAGCAGCCTTTACGGGACTAGCGGGAATGAAAGGTCATACAATGAGCAGTTCTTC.